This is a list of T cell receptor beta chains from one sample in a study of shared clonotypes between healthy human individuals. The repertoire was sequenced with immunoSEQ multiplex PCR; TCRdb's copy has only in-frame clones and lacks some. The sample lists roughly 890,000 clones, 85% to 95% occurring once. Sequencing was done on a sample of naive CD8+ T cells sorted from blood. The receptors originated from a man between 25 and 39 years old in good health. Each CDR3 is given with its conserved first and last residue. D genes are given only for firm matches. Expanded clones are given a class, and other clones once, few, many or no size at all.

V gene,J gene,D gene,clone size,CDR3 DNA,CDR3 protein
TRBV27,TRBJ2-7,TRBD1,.,TGTGCCAGCAGTTTTGTGACAGGGACGTACGAGCAGTACTTC,CASSFVTGTYEQYF
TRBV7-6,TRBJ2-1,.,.,TGTGCCAGCAGCTTGGATCGTGGCGAATCCTACAATGAGCAGTTCTTC,CASSLDRGESYNEQFF
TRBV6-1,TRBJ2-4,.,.,TGTGCCAGCAGTACTGTGGGGCTAGCCAAAAACATTCAGTACTTC,CASSTVGLAKNIQYF
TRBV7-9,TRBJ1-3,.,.,TGTGCCAGCAGCTTTTCCGGGACTGGAAACACCATATATTTT,CASSFSGTGNTIYF
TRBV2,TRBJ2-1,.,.,TGTGCCAGCAGTGACTACGGCCCCAACGCATCGAACAATGAGCAGTTCTTC,CASSDYGPNASNNEQFF
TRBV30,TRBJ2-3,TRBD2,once,TGTGCCTGGAGTGCTACCGGGGGGGGCGATACGCAGTATTTT,CAWSATGGGDTQYF
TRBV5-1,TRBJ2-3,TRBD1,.,TGCGCCAGCAATAACAGGGGACCCCTCGATACGCAGTATTTT,CASNNRGPLDTQYF
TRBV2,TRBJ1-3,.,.,TGTGCCAGCAGTGTGTACAGGATAGGAGGAAACACCATATATTTT,CASSVYRIGGNTIYF
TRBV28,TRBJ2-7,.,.,TGTGCCAGCAGTTTAGCAGCGGGTCATGCCTACGAGCAGTACTTC,CASSLAAGHAYEQYF
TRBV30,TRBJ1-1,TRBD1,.,TGTGCCAATGGGACAGGGGGCGTCAGGGGAACTGAAGCTTTCTTT,CANGTGGVRGTEAFF
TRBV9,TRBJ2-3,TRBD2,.,TGTGCCAGCAGCGCGGGGGGAGGGGATACGCAGTATTTT,CASSAGGGDTQYF
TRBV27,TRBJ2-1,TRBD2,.,TGTGCCAGCAGGGGGAGCGGGAGCTCCTACAATGAGCAGTTCTTC,CASRGSGSSYNEQFF
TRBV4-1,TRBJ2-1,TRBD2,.,TGCGCCAGCAGCGGGCGACTAGCTAACGATGAGCAGTTCTTC,CASSGRLANDEQFF
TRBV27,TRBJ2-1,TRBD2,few,TGTGCCAGCAGCCTAGCGGGAGGCATTTATGAGCAGTTCTTC,CASSLAGGIYEQFF
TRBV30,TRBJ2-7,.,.,TGTGCCTGGAGTGTCATCCGCTACGAGCAGTACTTC,CAWSVIRYEQYF
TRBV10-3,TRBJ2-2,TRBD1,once,TGTGCCATCAGCGAGACAGGGGATGGCACCGGGGAGCTGTTTTTT,CAISETGDGTGELFF
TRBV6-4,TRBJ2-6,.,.,TGTGCCAGCAGTGACGGACACTCTGGGGCCAACGTCCTGACTTTC,CASSDGHSGANVLTF
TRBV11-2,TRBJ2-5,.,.,TGTGCCAGCAGTATCTCCCCACCGGGACCCCACCACTTC,CASSISPPGPHHF
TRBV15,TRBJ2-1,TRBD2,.,TGTGCCACCAGCAGAGAACTAGCGGGCTCTAATGAGCAGTTCTTC,CATSRELAGSNEQFF
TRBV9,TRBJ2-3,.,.,TGTGCCAGCAGCGTAGTAGGGGGGATGACAGATACGCAGTATTTT,CASSVVGGMTDTQYF
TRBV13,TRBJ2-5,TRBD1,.,TGTGCCAGCAGCTCCCGGACAGGCCCCCCGGAAACCCAGTACTTC,CASSSRTGPPETQYF
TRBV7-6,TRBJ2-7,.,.,TGTGCCAGCAGCTTACGCAGTCAAATTCCCCTCGCTGTGGACGAGCAGTACTTC,CASSLRSQIPLAVDEQYF
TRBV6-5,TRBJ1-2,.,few,TGTGCCAGCAGTTACTCGACCGGGTACGGCTACACCTTC,CASSYSTGYGYTF
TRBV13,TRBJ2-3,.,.,TGTGCCAGCAGCTTATCTAGCACAGATACGCAGTATTTT,CASSLSSTDTQYF
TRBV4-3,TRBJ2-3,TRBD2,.,TGCGCCAGCAGCCACAGACTAGCCGGTACCTTCGTCTTT,CASSHRLAGTFVF
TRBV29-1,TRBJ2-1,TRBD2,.,TGCAGCGTTGAGCTAGCGGAACCTGAGCAGTTCTTC,CSVELAEPEQFF
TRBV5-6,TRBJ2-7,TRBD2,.,TGTGCCAGAAGGGCTAGCGGGGCATCCTACGAGCAGTACTTC,CARRASGASYEQYF
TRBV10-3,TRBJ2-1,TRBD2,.,TGTGCCATCAGCCTTACGACTAGCGGAGGCAATGAGCAGTTCTTC,CAISLTTSGGNEQFF
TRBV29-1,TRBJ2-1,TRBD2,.,TGCAGCGTTGAGGGTCTGTGGACTAGCGGGGGCGATGGAGAGCAGTTCTTC,CSVEGLWTSGGDGEQFF
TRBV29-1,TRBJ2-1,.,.,TGCAGCGTTGCGGACAGCTACAATGAGCAGTTCTTC,CSVADSYNEQFF
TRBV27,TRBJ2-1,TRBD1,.,TGTGCCAGCAGTCCGGACAGGGATTCCAATGAGCAGTTCTTC,CASSPDRDSNEQFF
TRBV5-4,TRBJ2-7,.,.,TGTGCCAGCGCGCTTACAGGGGGGGTCGAGCAGTACTTC,CASALTGGVEQYF
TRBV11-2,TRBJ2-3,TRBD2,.,TGTGCCAGCAGCTTTACCGGGGGGGGTGCGGATACGCAGTATTTT,CASSFTGGGADTQYF
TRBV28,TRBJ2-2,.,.,TGTGCCAGCAGTTTACCCGGCGCCAACACCGGGGAGCTGTTTTTT,CASSLPGANTGELFF
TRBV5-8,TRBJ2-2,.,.,TGTGCCAGCAGCCCTAGCTGGGGTACCGCGAACACCGGGGAGCTGTTTTTT,CASSPSWGTANTGELFF
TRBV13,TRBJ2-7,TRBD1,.,TGTGCCAGCAGCCCTCGGGACAGGGGCCGCTACGAGCAGTACTTC,CASSPRDRGRYEQYF
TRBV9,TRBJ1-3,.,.,TGTGCCAGCAGCGATCGACTGAACTCTGGAAACACCATATATTTT,CASSDRLNSGNTIYF
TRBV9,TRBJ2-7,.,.,TGTGCCAGCAGCGTAGATGTGGGTACCTACGAGCAGTACTTC,CASSVDVGTYEQYF
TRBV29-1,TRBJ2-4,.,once,TGCAGCGCCTTCTTCGACAGCCTGGGACAATTAAACATTCAGTACTTC,CSAFFDSLGQLNIQYF
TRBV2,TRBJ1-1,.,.,TGTGCCAGCAGTGAACCCGGGGGCACTGAAGCTTTCTTT,CASSEPGGTEAFF
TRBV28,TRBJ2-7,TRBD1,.,TGTGCCAGCAGTTCGTGGGACAGGGGGACGGGGGAGCAGTACTTC,CASSSWDRGTGEQYF
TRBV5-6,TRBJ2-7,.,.,TGTGCCAGCAGCTTGGACGGTCCCTACGAGCAGTACTTC,CASSLDGPYEQYF
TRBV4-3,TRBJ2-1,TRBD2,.,TGCGCCAGCAGCCAAGACGGACTAGCGGGGGTGTTGGGGCAGTTCTTC,CASSQDGLAGVLGQFF
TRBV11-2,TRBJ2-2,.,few,TGTGCCAGCAGCCAAGAGGCAGACACCGGGGAGCTGTTTTTT,CASSQEADTGELFF
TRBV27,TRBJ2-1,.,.,TGTGCCAGCAGTTGGTCCCCCAATGAGCAGTTCTTC,CASSWSPNEQFF
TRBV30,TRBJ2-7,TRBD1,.,TGTGCCTGGAGTACCGGGACAGGAGCCTACGAGCAGTACTTC,CAWSTGTGAYEQYF
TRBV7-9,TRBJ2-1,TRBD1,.,TGTGCCAGCAGCTTAGCCGGGACAGGGCCCAATGAGCAGTTCTTC,CASSLAGTGPNEQFF
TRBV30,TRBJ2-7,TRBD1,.,TGTGCCTGGAGTGCCGGGGACAGAATCTACGAGCAGTACTTC,CAWSAGDRIYEQYF
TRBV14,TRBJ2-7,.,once,TGTGCCAGCAGCCATTTTACGGACGGCCCCGCGGACGAGCAGTACTTC,CASSHFTDGPADEQYF
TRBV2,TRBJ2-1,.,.,TGTGCCAGCAGCGCCCTCCCCGGACACTCCTACAATGAGCAGTTCTTC,CASSALPGHSYNEQFF
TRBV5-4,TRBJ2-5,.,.,TGTGCCAGCAGCCAGGAGGTTTGGCGGGGACAAGGGGGAGAGACCCAGTACTTC,CASSQEVWRGQGGETQYF
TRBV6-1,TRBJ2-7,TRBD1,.,TGTGCCAGCACGGGACAGACCTACGAGCAGTACTTC,CASTGQTYEQYF
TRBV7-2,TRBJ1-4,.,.,TGTGCCAGCAGCCCCGGGATCGGAAATGAAAAACTGTTTTTT,CASSPGIGNEKLFF
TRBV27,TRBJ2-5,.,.,TGTGCCAGCAGTTTATCTCGGGATACCCAAGAGACCCAGTACTTC,CASSLSRDTQETQYF
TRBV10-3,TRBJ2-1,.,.,TGTGCCACCATGGGGGAAAATGAGCAGTTCTTC,CATMGENEQFF